The 5 T cell receptor beta chains in this list originate from one sample, sequenced in a study of T cell responses to AZD1222 COVID-19 vaccine. Profiled with immunoSEQ multiplex PCR; TCRdb holds only in-frame clones, not every one. The data show about 120,000 clones, 90% seen once. Material: peripheral blood, obtained on day 0 of AZD1222 vaccination. The receptors were gathered from an adult in good health.

The chain carries TRBV6-5 and TRBJ2-1; the D is unclear. The CDR3 covers 16 residues. V dropped 0 bases and J dropped 4 bases, with 13 bases sitting between them. CDR1 and CDR2 (germline): MNHEY, SVGAGI. The CDR3 is CASSYSSGVWYNEQFF. The DNA of the CDR3 is TGTGCCAGCAGTTACTCCTCCGGAGTTTGGTACAATGAGCAGTTCTTC.

The chain combines TRBV19 with TRBJ2-2; no clear D. CDR1 is LNHDA, CDR2 SQIVND, per germline (reference sequence). The V end lost 1 base, the J end lost 0 bases, and 18 bases lay between the germline ends. The CDR3 runs 19 residues. CDR3 sequence: CASSIVVVLGSSNTGELFF. CDR3 sequence (DNA): TGTGCCAGTAGTATAGTGGTTGTGTTAGGGTCATCGAACACCGGGGAGCTGTTTTTT.

The chain combines TRBV19 with TRBJ2-6, with unresolved D. The CDR3 totals 19 residues. The V and J ends lost 6 bases and 0 bases respectively, with 21 bases between them. Germline V lookup: CDR1 LNHDA, CDR2 SQIVND (reference sequence). This CDR3 reads CASSRGRTMTYSGANVLTF. The CDR3 DNA sequence: TGTGCCAGTAGCCGTGGGCGGACCATGACTTACTCTGGGGCCAACGTCCTGACTTTC. Full variable domain (remainder filled in from reference TRBV19 and TRBJ2-6): DGGITQSPKYLFRKEGQNVTLSCEQNLNHDAMYWYRQDPGQGLRLIYYSQIVNDFQKGDIAEGYSVSREKKESFPLTVTSAQKNPTAFYLCASSRGRTMTYSGANVLTFGAGSRLTVL.

The V gene is TRBV28, the J gene TRBJ1-2, with 7 nucleotides matching TRBD1. With V trimmed by 4 bases and J by 4 bases, 6 bases remained unmatched. Germline CDR1 reads MDHEN; CDR2 reads SYDVKM. This CDR3 has 14 residues. The CDR3 protein is CASSSGGGGYGYTF. The CDR3, as DNA: TGTGCCAGCAGTTCTGGAGGGGGCGGCTATGGCTACACCTTC.

The V gene is TRBV9, the J gene TRBJ2-2, with 7 bases aligning to TRBD2. The length of the CDR3 is 16 residues. Germline V gene sequence: CDR1 SGDLS, CDR2 YYNGEE. Trimming cost V 4 bases and J 4 bases; bases outside gene matches: 10. The CDR3 coding sequence is TGTGCCAGCAGCCCTCCTGCGGGAGCGACCACCGGGGAGCTGTTTTTT. This encodes CASSPPAGATTGELFF.